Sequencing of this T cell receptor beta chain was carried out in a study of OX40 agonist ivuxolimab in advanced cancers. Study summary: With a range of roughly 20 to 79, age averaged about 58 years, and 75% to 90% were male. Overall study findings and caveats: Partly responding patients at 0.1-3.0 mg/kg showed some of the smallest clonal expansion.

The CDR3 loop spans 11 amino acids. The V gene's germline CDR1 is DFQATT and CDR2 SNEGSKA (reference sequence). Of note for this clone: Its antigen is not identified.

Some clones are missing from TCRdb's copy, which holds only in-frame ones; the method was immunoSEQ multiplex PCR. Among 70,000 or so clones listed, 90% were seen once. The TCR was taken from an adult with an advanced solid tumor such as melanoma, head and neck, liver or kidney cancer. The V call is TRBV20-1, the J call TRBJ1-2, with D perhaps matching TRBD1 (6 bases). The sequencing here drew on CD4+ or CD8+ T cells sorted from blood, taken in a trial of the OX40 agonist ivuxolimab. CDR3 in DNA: TGCAGGTACAGGGATTTGTGTGGCTACACCTTC. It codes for CRYRDLCGYTF.